This TCR beta chain originates from a study of cytomegalovirus exposure and HLA in healthy donors listed by TCRdb under 2017. For the wider study: In an earlier analysis of about 560 of the donors, 250 to 350 Gb of sequence data and 120 million or so unique TCR beta sequences from about 190 million T cells were reported. Roughly 290 gigabases of sequencing data and approximately 92 million unique TCR sequences made up an early release that covered 500 to 700 HLA-typed donors. Of the roughly 400 genotyped donors, about 84% fell in the genetic ancestry cluster associated with self-reported Caucasian donors. The study aimed to test whether cataloging public T cell receptors could reveal signatures of past pathogen exposure. The T cell repertoires of under 750 subjects were profiled by immunosequencing and related to cytomegalovirus serostatus. Besides the first cohort of 500 to 700 subjects, a separate validation cohort made up of some 110 different subjects was used. The study combined high-throughput TCR immunosequencing, statistical association of individual TCRs with disease status, and machine learning to predict cytomegalovirus infection status. In a later analysis, previously published TCR beta repertoires from roughly 710 donors were re-analyzed and high-resolution HLA genotyping was added so that TCR occurrence patterns could be studied. In the later analysis, no new phenotypic data were used to find candidate immune exposures; instead, reliance was placed on TCR beta sequences and their occurrence across donors. An earlier analysis of fewer than 700 of the donors applied high-throughput TCR beta sequencing to assess whether each TCR beta V gene segment acted as functional or pseudogenic. Donor age, sex, ethnicity and CMV serostatus were compiled alongside the repertoire data. A later genetic analysis used genome-wide SNP genotypes for about 65% of the roughly 670 donors, treating that subset as a discovery cohort. All discovery cohort repertoires had been generated using a single sequencing platform. HLA typing included class I and class II loci at four-digit resolution. The number of donors typed differed by locus, with 629-630 for A, B, C, DRB1 and DQB1, around 560 for DQA1, about 610 for DPA1, and around 450 for DPB1. Roughly 5 DR-DQ haplotypes were handled as single units for association and clustering because linkage in the cohort was strong. Among over 350 genotyped donors of the cohort, an average of approximately 240,000 unique TCR beta nucleotide sequences were sequenced per donor, about a sixth of them non-productive. Study-wide findings and limitations: Because HLA typing was unavailable for some donors at each locus, only the typed subset was used in association tests. According to a later analysis, parvovirus B19, influenza, CMV and Epstein-Barr virus appeared linked to several top co-occurrence clusters. In both the original and validation cohorts, the classifier was reported to diagnose cytomegalovirus status with high specificity and sensitivity. In a later analysis, HLA-associated TCR beta chains showed more clonal expansion and lower generation probabilities than non-associated chains that were equally common. The cohort was sequenced for TCR beta chains only, and without alpha or paired-chain data the features that could be detected were limited. In the study, around 150 TCR beta chains were listed as associated with cytomegalovirus. An earlier analysis of approximately 540 of the donors showed that most TCR beta V segments appeared in productive rearrangements either about 87% or about 30% of the time, which broadly matched IMGT annotations. In a later analysis, about 16,000 TCR beta sequences were associated with specific HLA alleles at a false discovery rate of 0.05. The sequencing pipeline was judged likely to have produced a cluster of highly shared sequence variants as a technical artifact. Three of the identified cytomegalovirus-associated TCR beta chains were confirmed in vitro to be specific for cytomegalovirus antigens. Some IMGT-functional V segments, including TRBV6-2 and TRBV6-3, could not be distinguished by the 87-base-pair reads and were therefore excluded. V-gene and J-gene trimming of TCR beta chains was associated with a missense DCLRE1C variant in a later genetic analysis, and the association was replicated in an independent cohort. The earlier analysis of 587 of the donors excluded seventeen rarely observed V segments, including chromosome 9 orphons, because counts were too low. According to a later genetic analysis, donors in an Asian-associated ancestry cluster had fewer N-insertions in productive TCRs than the roughly 670-donor mean. A later analysis found that TCR association rates varied across HLA loci, with DRB1 alleles showing the most associated TCRs and HLA-C alleles the fewest. Roughly uniform sequencing depth across donors was assumed in presence/absence analyses, although this assumption may not hold. A further reported finding was that TCR beta sequences accurately predicted the HLA-A and HLA-B alleles for most subjects in the first cohort. Across donors, most TCR sequences were observed very rarely, whereas some public TCRs were present in many individuals. Most CMV-associated TCR beta chains appeared to be HLA-restricted in a later analysis, and the HLA associations seemed to be driven largely by CMV exposure. Correlated functional status among segregating V segments might reflect linkage disequilibrium, but an unknown experimental factor could not be ruled out. For the cohort, immune exposure information was limited to CMV serostatus. It was suggested by the authors that the approach could potentially be generalized to other disease states and immunological phenotypes. When HLA alleles, especially DR and DQ, strongly co-occurred, TCR associations were difficult to assign to individual alleles.

The cohort comprised fewer than 700 healthy bone marrow donors. At the time of sampling, all cohort members were nominally healthy, though unrecorded immune exposures were likely present. The donor tested CMV seropositive, placing the donor among the 289 seropositive members of the cohort. Each donor provided a peripheral blood sample, and peripheral blood mononuclear cells were used for TCR beta sequencing. Genomic DNA was extracted from the blood cell samples with the Qiagen DNeasy Blood Extraction Kit. Trimming removed 10 bases from V and 0 bases from J; the gene matches leave 10 bases unexplained. Including cysteine and phenylalanine, the CDR3 has 16 amino acids. The kept DNA is CDR3 alone, 48 bases in frame from the first base. CDR1 and CDR2, looked up from the germline V gene, are MRHNA and SNTAGT. Regarding this clone: No antigen is known for it. Qualities for individual bases were not recorded, and no much larger clone is one base off.

Library construction relied on the immunoSEQ multiplex PCR assay. For the multiplex PCR, a mixture combining 60 forward primers for TCR Vbeta segments and 13 reverse primers for TCR Jbeta segments was used. A multiplex PCR assay on genomic DNA amplified the CDR3 region of rearranged TCR beta genes. The Illumina HiSeq System was used to sequence the amplified TCR beta libraries as 87-base-pair reads. In the original analysis: In a later analysis, about 80 million unique TCR beta chains were counted across the 500 to 850 repertoires, and around 10 million of these chains were shared by at least two donors. Raw reads were error-corrected and collapsed into unique sequences with a nearest-neighbor algorithm that merged closely related sequences to remove PCR and sequencing errors. V, D and J gene segments were assigned by aligning CDR3 sequences to IMGT reference sequences. For a sequence to be retained, at least a six-nucleotide match to both a V gene segment and a J gene segment was required. Rearrangements were called productive when the CDR3 lacked stop codons and stayed in frame with V and J; all others were non-productive. Following IMGT convention, CDR3 was defined as the stretch from the second conserved V-encoded cysteine up to the conserved J-encoded phenylalanine. The earlier analysis of about 590 of the donors excluded sequences that lacked an unambiguous match to a single V gene segment. An earlier analysis of fewer than 750 of the donors called V segments functional above 56.7% productive rearrangements and segregating when the between-donor standard deviation exceeded 5%. A statistical classification framework was developed to diagnose cytomegalovirus status using the catalog of TCR beta chain sequences. In a later analysis, TCR nucleotide sequences were compared against IMGT/GENE-DB human TR gene sequences so that V and J genes could be assigned. A later analysis assigned CDR3 sequences and most-parsimonious VDJ recombination scenarios with the TCRdist pipeline. In a later analysis, each TCR beta chain was defined by its CDR3 amino acid sequence together with its V-gene family, and reads lacking a unique V-gene family were excluded. In a later analysis, 450 to 600 highly shared, low-generation-probability nucleotide sequences were removed to address suspected cross-contamination and a sequencing artifact. For each public chain, a later analysis derived a clonal expansion index from normalized ranks of inferred template counts within each repertoire. In a later analysis, generation probabilities were computed with a VDJ recombination model fitted to out-of-frame rearrangements, and the resulting probabilities were checked against IGoR. A later analysis scored TCR-TCR, TCR-HLA and TCR-CMV co-occurrence with hypergeometric tests, applying a repertoire-size bias correction to TCR pairs. In a later analysis, false discovery rates were estimated by permuting HLA or CMV assignments 20 times. In a later analysis, co-occurring TCRs were grouped with DBSCAN, and TCRdist sequence similarity was added when clustering was performed within HLA-allele-positive subsets. Repertoires with fewer than 30,000 or more than 120,000 public chains were left out of co-occurrence clustering, as were about five repertoires with anomalous nucleotide sharing. What TCRdb holds here is the immuneACCESS table cut down to in-frame rearrangements. Part of the clones is not present; checked against another copy, under half of the missing clones reflect an unresolved V gene, and the others are unexplained. The V and J calls and clone size were taken over from that table, and D and trimming were inferred from the DNA. This sample gives approximately 150,000 clones in total; around four fifths of them show up just once. Around 10% of the sample comes from the top ten.

This receptor was taken from a man over 45 in good health and CMV-seropositive. The V gene is TRBV6-4 and the J gene is TRBJ2-3; the central 10 bases match TRBD2. The material sequenced was PBMCs. In nucleotides, the sequence is TGTGCCACCTCCCGGGGACTAGCGCGGAGCACAGATACGCAGTATTTT. It encodes CATSRGLARSTDTQYF.